This TCR beta chain derives from a study of blood T cell repertoires in COVID-19 (dated by TCRdb to between 2020 and 2021). Study-level background: The collaborator samples originated in the United States, Italy and Spain and spanned the acute and convalescent phases of COVID-19. The material from the prospective study consisted of cDNA or gDNA derived from T cells, B-cell-depleted T cells, or PBMCs. The dataset comprised deeply sampled blood TCRbeta repertoires from subjects exposed to, actively infected with, or recovered from COVID-19. A de-identified subject ID, COVID-19 status, age in years and sex were almost always included in the sample metadata. Where available, HLA class I and class II types were obtained from metadata supplied by the sample provider rather than from assay-based typing. The repertoires were released in a freely available public database meant as a resource for research on the immune response to SARS-CoV-2. The samples were drawn from the first 160 participants of the ongoing ImmuneRACE study and from more than 1,000 subjects provided by 6 global collaborators.

General study outcomes and caveats: Clinical and demographic metadata were provided uncurated, with the amount varying by source and participant.

Whole blood was collected in K2EDTA tubes by collaborating institutions according to the institutions' own protocols. For TCRbeta analysis, collaborators shipped samples in one of three forms: frozen whole blood, isolated PBMCs, or DNA extracted from either of those sample types. The CDR3 has 15 amino acids, counting the end cysteine and phenylalanine. Here the CDR3 DNA is all that survives: 45 bases in frame from base 1. CDR1 and CDR2, per the germline V gene, are SGDLS and YYNGEE. The V end gives up 4 bases and the J end 0 bases, leaving 4 bases in the junction not matched to a gene. The immunoSEQ Assay, a bias-controlled multiplex PCR, was used to amplify TCRbeta CDR3 regions from genomic DNA. The study's processing was this. Nucleated cell counts per sample were estimated from amplification of reference gene primers within the assay. Sequence reads were collapsed and filtered to measure the absolute abundance of every unique TCRbeta CDR3 rearrangement. For each sample, productive Simpson clonality was calculated as the square root of Simpson's diversity index over productive rearrangements. Sourced from immuneACCESS, this table was stored by TCRdb with only in-frame sequences that have V and J called. A share of the clones is absent; for the studies checked, an unresolved V gene accounts for under half, and the remainder has no known explanation. From that table come the V and J calls and clone size; the DNA was used to work out D and trimming. Within this sample are approximately 300,000 clones, with around nine tenths of them counted one time only. The biggest ten clones account for 1% of the sample.

As concerns this clone: The antigen it recognizes is unknown. No base qualities exist here, and no much larger clone lies one base off it.

The chain is encoded by TRBV9 joined to TRBJ1-3, with 7 central nucleotides matching TRBD1. The sequenced material came from peripheral blood. The clonotype comes from a middle-aged man with active or convalescent COVID-19. The bases read TGTGCCAGCAGCACCACAGGGGACTCTGGAAACACCATATATTTT. This sequence encodes CASSTTGDSGNTIYF.